Detailed here is one TCR beta chain. The data stem from a study of blood T cell repertoires in COVID-19. Looked up from germline, CDR1 is KGHSH and CDR2 is LQKENI. V was pared by 3 bases and J by 5 bases, with 6 bases of the junction left unmatched. The CDR3 spans 17 residues. Method: immunoSEQ multiplex PCR; TCRdb's copy keeps in-frame clones and lacks some. The table lists about 250,000 clones, more than 70% of them singletons. The TCR comes from a man aged 40-55 years with active or convalescent COVID-19. Sequenced sample: peripheral blood. The chain uses TRBV18 and TRBJ1-6; TRBD1 agrees at 11 bases. In nucleotides, the CDR3 is TGTGCCAGCTCACCCCTGGACAGGGGGCTCAATAATTCACCCCTCCACTTT. Protein: CASSPLDRGLNNSPLHF.